This TCR beta chain is drawn from a study of shared clonotypes between healthy human individuals. Researchers sequenced unsorted PBMC DNA using ten immunoSEQ deep assay plates. The table came from immunoSEQ multiplex PCR; TCRdb's copy has only in-frame clones and leaves some out. The table includes 400,000 to 500,000 clones, roughly 85% detected once. Trimming took 5 bases from V and 8 from J, leaving 24 bases between them. Germline CDR1 reads LNHDA; CDR2 reads SQIVND (reference sequence). The CDR3 spans 16 residues. The material sequenced was PBMCs. V gene TRBV19 combines with J gene TRBJ1-2; D uncertain. The origin of this receptor is a woman aged 40 to 50 in good health. Some clones in this sample may be carry-over from other donors' samples. CDR3 protein: CASSPLRGGRNYGYTF. In DNA, the CDR3 is TGTGCCAGTAGTCCCCTACGGGGAGGCAGGAATTACGGCTACACCTTC.